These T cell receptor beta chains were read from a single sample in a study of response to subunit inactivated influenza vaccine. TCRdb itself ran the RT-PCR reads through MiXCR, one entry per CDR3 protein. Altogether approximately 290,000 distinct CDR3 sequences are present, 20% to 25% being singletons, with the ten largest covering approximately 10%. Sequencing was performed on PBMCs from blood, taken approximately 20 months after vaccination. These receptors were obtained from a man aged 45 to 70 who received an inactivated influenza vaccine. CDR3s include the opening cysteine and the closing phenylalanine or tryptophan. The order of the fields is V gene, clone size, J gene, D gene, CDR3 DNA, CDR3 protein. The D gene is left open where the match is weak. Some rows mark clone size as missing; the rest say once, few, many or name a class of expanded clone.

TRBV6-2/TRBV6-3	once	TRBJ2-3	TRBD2	TGTGCCAGCAGAGCCAGCGGGACCCGCACAGATACGCAGTATTTT	CASRASGTRTDTQYF
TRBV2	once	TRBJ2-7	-	TGTGCCAGCAGTGAAATGGCCTACAGCTACGAGCAGTACTTC	CASSEMAYSYEQYF
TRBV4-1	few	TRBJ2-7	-	TGCGCCAGCAGCCAAGATGAGGGACGGATGTGGGAGCAGTACTTC	CASSQDEGRMWEQYF
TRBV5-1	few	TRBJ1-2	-	TGCGCCAGCAGCTCCAGCTCCCTTGACTATGGCTACACCTTC	CASSSSSLDYGYTF
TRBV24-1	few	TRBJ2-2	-	TGTGCCACAAAAGCCGCGAACACCGGGGAGCTGTTTTTT	CATKAANTGELFF
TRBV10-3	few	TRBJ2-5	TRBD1	TGTGCCATCAGACCGGGACAGGGTCTCGGAGAGACCCAGTACTTC	CAIRPGQGLGETQYF
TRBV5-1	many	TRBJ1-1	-	TGCGCCAGCAGATCGGGGAACACTGAAGCTTTCTTT	CASRSGNTEAFF
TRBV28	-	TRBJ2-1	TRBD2	TGTGCCAGCCGGAATTACTTTAGCGGGAGCAATGAGCAGTTCTTC	CASRNYFSGSNEQFF
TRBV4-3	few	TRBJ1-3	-	TGCGCCAGCAGCCACCTTACAGGGACTGGAAACACCATATATTTT	CASSHLTGTGNTIYF
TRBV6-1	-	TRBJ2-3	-	TGTGCCAGCACCTCCAGAGCGGCAGATACGCAGTATTTT	CASTSRAADTQYF
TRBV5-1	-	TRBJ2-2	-	TGCGCCAGCAGCTTGGACAACAGCGCGTTGGGGACCGGGGAGCTGTTTTTT	CASSLDNSALGTGELFF
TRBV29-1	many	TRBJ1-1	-	TGCAGCGCCGAGAACGCTGAAGCTTTCTTT	CSAENAEAFF
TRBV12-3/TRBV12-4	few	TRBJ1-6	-	TGTGCCACCCGCCCCGGGACTGAAAATTCACCCCTCCACTTT	CATRPGTENSPLHF
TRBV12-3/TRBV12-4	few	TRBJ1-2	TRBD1	TGTGCCAGCAGTTTAGCGCCAGGGGGAAGTGGCTACACCTTC	CASSLAPGGSGYTF
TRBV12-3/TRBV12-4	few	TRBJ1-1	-	TGTGCCAGCAGTTTACCGGGGGCGATCGTGAACACTGAAGCTTTCTTT	CASSLPGAIVNTEAFF
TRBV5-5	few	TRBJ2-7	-	TGTGCCAGCAGCTTGTTCCACTCCTACGAGCAGTACTTC	CASSLFHSYEQYF
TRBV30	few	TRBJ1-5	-	TGTGCCTGGAGAGGCAGGGGCAATCAGCCCCAGCATTTT	CAWRGRGNQPQHF
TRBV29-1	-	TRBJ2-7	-	TGCAGCGGTGGTGGGGACTCCTACGAGCAGTACTTC	CSGGGDSYEQYF
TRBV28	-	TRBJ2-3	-	TGTGCCACCTTTCTGCGCGCAGATACGCAGTATTTT	CATFLRADTQYF
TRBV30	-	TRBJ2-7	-	TGTGCCTGGAGTCCCACCCTCGAAGAGCAGTACTTC	CAWSPTLEEQYF
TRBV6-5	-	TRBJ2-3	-	TGTGCCAGCAGATCTCGGTCCAGAACGACAGATACGCAGTATTTT	CASRSRSRTTDTQYF
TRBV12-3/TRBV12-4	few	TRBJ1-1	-	TGTGCCAGCAGTTTACCCCCCAGCACTGAAGCTTTCTTT	CASSLPPSTEAFF
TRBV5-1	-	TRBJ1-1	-	TGCGCCAGCAGCTATGTCGGTCGAAACACTGAAGCTTTCTTT	CASSYVGRNTEAFF
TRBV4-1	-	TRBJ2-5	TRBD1	TGCGCCAGCAGCCAAGATGGGACAGGGGCATTAGGAGAGACCCAGTACTTC	CASSQDGTGALGETQYF
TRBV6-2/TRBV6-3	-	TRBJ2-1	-	TGTGCCAGCAGTCTACTAGACACCTCCTACAATGAGCAGTTCTTC	CASSLLDTSYNEQFF
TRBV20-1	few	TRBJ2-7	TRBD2	TGCAGCTACACTAGCGGGAGTGAGTTCTACGAGCAGTACTTC	CSYTSGSEFYEQYF
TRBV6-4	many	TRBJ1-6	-	TGTGCCAGCAGTGACTCGAAAGATTCGAACTCACCCCTCCACTTT	CASSDSKDSNSPLHF
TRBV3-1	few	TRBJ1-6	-	TGTGCCAGCAGCCAAGAAGGGGTGATCTATAATTCACCCCTCCACTTT	CASSQEGVIYNSPLHF
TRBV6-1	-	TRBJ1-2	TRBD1	TGTGCCAGCAGCTCCCACAGGGGGGCCCCTAACTATGGCTACACCTTC	CASSSHRGAPNYGYTF
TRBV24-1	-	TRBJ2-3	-	TGTGCCACCCGGTCGGGCACGACTGATACGCAGTATTTT	CATRSGTTDTQYF
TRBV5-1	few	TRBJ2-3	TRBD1	TGCGCCACAAAACAGGGGGAAGGGACAGATACGCAGTATTTT	CATKQGEGTDTQYF
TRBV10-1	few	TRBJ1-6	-	TGCGCCAGCAGTGGACAATTGCGTTCACCCCTCCACTTT	CASSGQLRSPLHF
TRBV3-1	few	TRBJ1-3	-	TGTGCCAGCAGCCAAGATAGTGGCAGTCGGGATTCTGGAAACACCATATATTTT	CASSQDSGSRDSGNTIYF
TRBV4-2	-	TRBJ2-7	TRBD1	TGTGCCAGCAGCCAACCGGGACAGGGGACGTACGAGCAGTACTTC	CASSQPGQGTYEQYF
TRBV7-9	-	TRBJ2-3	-	TGTGCCAGCAGCTTAGGGGCAGGGGAATCAGATACGCAGTATTTT	CASSLGAGESDTQYF
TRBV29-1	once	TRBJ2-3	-	TGCAGCGTTGAGTGGAGCCCCGATACGCAGTATTTT	CSVEWSPDTQYF
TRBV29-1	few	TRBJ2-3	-	TGCAGCGCTAAACCGGGACCGAACGCGGATACGCAGTATTTT	CSAKPGPNADTQYF
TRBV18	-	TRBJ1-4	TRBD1	TGTGCCAGCTCACGTTCGACAGGGGTAAACGAAAAACTGTTTTTT	CASSRSTGVNEKLFF
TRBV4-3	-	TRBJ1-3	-	TGCGCCAGCAGCCAAGGGGGGTACTCTGGAAACACCATATATTTT	CASSQGGYSGNTIYF
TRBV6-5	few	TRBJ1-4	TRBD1	TGTGCCAGCAGGGGACAGGGGAGGAATGGTGAAAAACTGTTTTTT	CASRGQGRNGEKLFF
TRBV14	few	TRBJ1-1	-	TGTGCCAGCAGCCAGACAGGATCCATGAACACTGAAGCTTTCTTT	CASSQTGSMNTEAFF
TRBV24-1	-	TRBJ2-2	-	TGTGCCACCCGCGGACAAATCCCGGAGCTGTTTTTT	CATRGQIPELFF
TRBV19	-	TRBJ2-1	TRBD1	TGTGCCAGTAGTTCCCAGGGGGCGATTTACAATGAGCAGTTCTTC	CASSSQGAIYNEQFF
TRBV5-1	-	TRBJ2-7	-	TGCGCCAGCAGGGGAAGGGGTCCCGAGCAGTACTTC	CASRGRGPEQYF
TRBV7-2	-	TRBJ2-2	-	TGTGCCAGCAGCTCCCAGACGCACACCGGGGAGCTGTTTTTT	CASSSQTHTGELFF
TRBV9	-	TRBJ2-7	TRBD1	TGTGCCAGCAGCGCCGATCCGGGACAGGGGGCCGGCGAGCAGTACTTC	CASSADPGQGAGEQYF
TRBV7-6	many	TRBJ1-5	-	TGTGCCAGCAGCTTAGAGGAGGGCAGCTTAAATCAGCCCCAGCATTTT	CASSLEEGSLNQPQHF
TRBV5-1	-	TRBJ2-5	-	TGCGCCAGCAGCCCAAACGACGGGTCCCAGTACTTC	CASSPNDGSQYF
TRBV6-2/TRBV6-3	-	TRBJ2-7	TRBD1	TGTGCCAGCGACAGGGGGCTAAACGAGCAGTACTTC	CASDRGLNEQYF
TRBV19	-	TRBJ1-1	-	TGTGCCAGTAGTACTCGACAGAGCACTGAAGCTTTCTTT	CASSTRQSTEAFF
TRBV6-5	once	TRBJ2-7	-	TGTGCCAGCAGTTACTCATGGGAACACTCCTACGAGCAGTACTTC	CASSYSWEHSYEQYF
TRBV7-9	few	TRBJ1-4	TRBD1	TGTGCCAGCAGCTCTGGGCGGGACAGGGCACGATTGGAAAAACTGTTTTTT	CASSSGRDRARLEKLFF
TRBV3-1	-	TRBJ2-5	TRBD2	TGTGCCAGCAGCCAGGAGGGCCTAGCGGGGGGGCCCGGAGAGACCCAGTACTTC	CASSQEGLAGGPGETQYF